This T cell receptor (beta chain) was profiled in a study of T cells expressing NK-cell markers. Germline values: CDR1 ENHRY, CDR2 SYGVKD. The CDR3 contains 14 residues. With the 5' RACE reads reprocessed, TCRdb shows one record per CDR3 protein and no DNA. The sample features roughly 160,000 distinct CDR3 sequences, with about 18% in its top ten. V is TRBV10-3 and J is TRBJ2-1; TCRdb outputs TRBD2, but without DNA this stays unchecked. Sequencing was performed on blood T cells: a sorted CD56 or NKG2C T cell subset, CD4+ or CD8+ T cells, or bulk PBMC T cells (not recorded which). This receptor was identified in a woman aged 18 to 69 in good health. This CDR3 is CASLSGGLGNEQFF.